A single sample is the source of the 26 T cell receptor beta chains below, sequenced in a study of naive CD8 T cells in extremely preterm neonates. Measured with immunoSEQ multiplex PCR; TCRdb has only the in-frame clones, and not every one. The profile shows about 5,100 clones, over 95% of them singletons. The sample taken for sequencing was naive CD8+ T cells from blood. The receptors were sampled from a human donor in good health.

This clone was detected once. The CDR3 region is CASSNFRDSGNIQYF. The CDR3 DNA sequence: TGTGCCAGCAGTAACTTCCGGGACTCGGGGAACATTCAGTACTTC. This chain links TRBV27 with TRBJ2-4, with D possibly TRBD2 on 6 matching bases. The V end was cut by 5 bases, the J end by 7 bases, with 18 bases between. Germline V gene sequence: CDR1 MNHEY, CDR2 SMNVEV (reference sequence). The CDR3 length is 15 residues.

The genes are TRBV9 and TRBJ2-1; D might be TRBD1 (5 bases). The CDR3 extends over 13 amino acids. Trimming stripped 0 bases from V and 11 bases from J, with 12 bases between. Germline CDR1 reads SGDLS; CDR2 reads YYNGEE. The CDR3 protein is CASSVGGPSKQFF. The CDR3 region has the DNA TGTGCCAGCAGCGTAGGGGGCCCTAGTAAGCAGTTCTTC.

The chain recombines TRBV4-1 with TRBJ2-2; D might be TRBD2 (5 bases). CDR3 length equals 15 residues. Germline-derived CDR1 and CDR2 are MGHRA and YSYEKL. Trimming pared 4 bases from V and 6 bases from J, leaving 15 bases between. CDR3: CASSRLEVVAGELFF. The CDR3 nucleotides are TGCGCCAGCAGCCGCCTGGAGGTCGTCGCCGGGGAGCTGTTTTTT.

The sample holds one count of this clone. This sequence joins TRBV28 and TRBJ1-5; no reliable D call. CDR3 length: 17 residues. The germline gives CDR1 MDHEN, CDR2 SYDVKM. The V gene lost 7 bases and the J gene lost 4 bases, with 23 bases spanning the gap. The chain's CDR3 is CASTQPGRRGLNQPQHF. The CDR3 DNA sequence: TGTGCCAGCACCCAACCGGGAAGACGGGGTTTAAATCAGCCCCAGCATTTT.

The V and J genes are TRBV5-1 and TRBJ2-7; a possible D gene is TRBD1 (5 bases). Looked up from germline, CDR1 is SGHRS and CDR2 is YFSETQ. Trimming took 0 bases from V and 1 from J, leaving 14 bases between them. The CDR3 runs to 16 residues. CDR3 loop: CASSLAQTDPSYEQYF. CDR3 nucleotides: TGCGCCAGCAGCTTGGCCCAGACAGACCCTTCCTACGAGCAGTACTTC. The entire variable domain, with the rest obtained from reference TRBV5-1 and TRBJ2-7, is as follows: KAGVTQTPRYLIKTRGQQVTLSCSPISGHRSVSWYQQTPGQGLQFLFEYFSETQRNKGNFPGRFSGRQFSNSRSEMNVSTLELGDSALYLCASSLAQTDPSYEQYFGPGTRLTVT.

This rearrangement joins TRBV25-1 to TRBJ1-1; D may be TRBD1 (5 bases). V dropped 3 bases and J dropped 4 bases, with 6 bases sitting between them. CDR3 size: 12 residues. From germline, CDR1 is MGHDK and CDR2 SYGVNS. The CDR3 coding sequence is TGTGCCAGCAGTGAGGGGCTCACTGAAGCTTTCTTT. Amino acids: CASSEGLTEAFF.

The rearrangement joins TRBV7-8 to TRBJ2-7; the D is unclear. The V end lost 5 bases, the J end lost 0 bases, and 11 bases lay between the germline ends. Germline V lookup: CDR1 SGHVS, CDR2 FQNEAQ. The CDR3 contains 14 residues. The DNA for the CDR3 is TGTGCCAGCAGCCCTCTATCACCCTCCTACGAGCAGTACTTC. Translated, it gives CASSPLSPSYEQYF.

The chain carries TRBV4-1 and TRBJ2-7, with D tentatively TRBD1 (7 bases). The CDR3 is made up of 14 amino acids. Germline loops: CDR1 MGHRA, CDR2 YSYEKL. V lost 4 bases and J lost 3, with 13 bases in between. The CDR3: CASSLRGTDYEQYF. In DNA form, the CDR3 reads TGCGCCAGCAGCCTTCGCGGGACAGACTACGAGCAGTACTTC.

This clone was seen once. This chain uses TRBV11-2 with TRBJ1-4; D not certain. The CDR3 spans 19 residues. CDR1 and CDR2 from the germline V gene are SGHAT and FQNNGV. The ends were cut back, 2 bases at V and 0 bases at J, with 19 bases in the middle. Written as DNA, the CDR3 is TGTGCCAGCAGCTTAAGGTTCCGACCGGGAGACTCAACTAATGAAAAACTGTTTTTT. This codes for CASSLRFRPGDSTNEKLFF.

The chain joins TRBV11-2 to TRBJ2-5; 7 bases match TRBD2. Looked up from germline, CDR1 is SGHAT and CDR2 is FQNNGV. The CDR3 runs to 16 residues. V gave up 0 bases and J gave up 7 bases; unmatched junction bases: 11. The chain's CDR3 is CASSLEASGSQSTQYF. The CDR3 DNA reads TGTGCCAGCAGCTTAGAGGCTAGCGGAAGCCAATCGACCCAGTACTTC.

The chain recombines TRBV7-9 with TRBJ2-7; 9 nucleotides match TRBD1. Trimming removed 7 bases from V and 0 bases from J; junction bases left unmatched: 7. CDR1 and CDR2 (germline): SEHNR, FQNEAQ (reference sequence). The CDR3 sequence is 15 residues long. The CDR3 region is CASTMGTGSSYEQYF. The CDR3 DNA reads as TGTGCCAGCACCATGGGGACAGGGAGCTCCTACGAGCAGTACTTC.

The rearrangement uses TRBV7-6 and TRBJ1-4, with 7 positions matching TRBD1. CDR3 length: 14 residues. J was trimmed by 8 bases and V by 1 base; bases with no gene match: 4. Germline V lookup: CDR1 SGHVS, CDR2 FNYEAQ. CDR3 loop: CASSLGTGGEKLFF. The CDR3 nucleotides are TGTGCCAGCAGCTTAGGGACAGGCGGGGAAAAACTGTTTTTT.

The chain uses TRBV27 and TRBJ1-2, with a possible D match to TRBD1 (6 bases). V lost 4 bases and J lost 4, with 13 bases in between. This CDR3 is 14 amino acids long. Germline loops: CDR1 MNHEY, CDR2 SMNVEV (reference sequence). The CDR3 DNA sequence: TGTGCCAGCAGTTCGGGGGGCGCGGGCTATGGCTACACCTTC. This sequence encodes CASSSGGAGYGYTF.

The chain is built from TRBV7-8 and TRBJ1-2; D is possibly TRBD1 (6 bases). The CDR3 is 15 amino acids. Germline loops: CDR1 SGHVS, CDR2 FQNEAQ. Trimming removed 4 bases from V and 2 bases from J, with 14 bases in between. CDR3 sequence: CASSSGGATNYGYTF. CDR3 bases: TGTGCCAGCAGCTCCGGGGGGGCTACCAACTATGGCTACACCTTC.

The V gene is TRBV21-1, the J gene TRBJ2-7; the table's D call of TRBD1 was not tested on the DNA. TRBV21-1 has pseudogene status. There are 16 residues in the CDR3. The CDR3 reads CASRLSPGQGSYEQYF. The CDR3 nucleotides are TGTGCCAGCAGACTCTCACCCGGACAGGGGTCCTACGAGCAGTACTTC.

The chain has TRBV19 and TRBJ2-7; 8 positions match TRBD1. After removal of 10 bases from V and 4 bases from J, the junction contained 6 bases not matched to a gene. This CDR3 is 12 amino acids long. Germline CDR1 and CDR2: LNHDA and SQIVND (reference sequence). CDR3 DNA sequence: TGTGCCACCGGACAGGGAGGATACGAGCAGTACTTC. It yields the protein CATGQGGYEQYF.

The chain recombines TRBV27 with TRBJ2-7; perhaps TRBD2 as D (6 bases). Trimming cost V 0 bases and J 2 bases, with 8 bases left between them. The CDR3 has 14 residues. Germline values: CDR1 MNHEY, CDR2 SMNVEV (reference sequence). CDR3: CASSLSGGTYEQYF. DNA for the CDR3: TGTGCCAGCAGTTTATCGGGAGGAACCTACGAGCAGTACTTC.

This sequence joins TRBV29-1 and TRBJ2-1; D might be TRBD2 (6 bases). With 1 base removed from V and 4 bases from J, the gap between germline ends came to 17 bases. The CDR3 contains 16 residues. The germline V gene encodes CDR1 SQVTM and CDR2 ANQGSEA. The CDR3 region is CSVEGTPVGGYNEQFF. Written as DNA, the CDR3 is TGCAGCGTTGAAGGGACCCCTGTGGGAGGATACAATGAGCAGTTCTTC.

The CDR3 sequence: CASGRGNEQFF. Here the CDR3 DNA reads TGTGCTAGTGGAAGGGGAAATGAGCAGTTCTTC. The V call is TRBV12-5, the J call TRBJ2-1; possibly TRBD1 for D (5 bases). V was clipped by 6 bases and J by 7 bases, with 7 bases between them. In germline, CDR1 is LGHNT, CDR2 FRNRAP. The CDR3 length is 11 residues. The whole variable domain, filled in from reference TRBV12-5 and TRBJ2-1, reads DARVTQTPRHKVTEMGQEVTMRCQPILGHNTVFWYRQTMMQGLELLAYFRNRAPLDDSGMPKDRFSAEMPDATLATLKIQPSEPRDSAVYFCASGRGNEQFFGPGTRLTVL.

This sequence joins TRBV6-6 and TRBJ1-4, with TRBD1 as a possible D gene (5 bases). V was pared by 0 bases and J by 8 bases, with 13 bases between. Per the germline V gene, CDR1 is MNHNY and CDR2 is SVGAGI (reference sequence). The CDR3 runs to 15 residues. Here the CDR3 DNA reads TGTGCCAGCAGTTACTCGGAGCGGGGGAAGGAAAAACTGTTTTTT. This translates into CASSYSERGKEKLFF.

The V call is TRBV7-2, the J call TRBJ2-1, with a tentative D call TRBD2 (5 bases). Trimming cost V 8 bases and J 10 bases, with 12 bases left between them. This CDR3 comprises 11 residues. Germline CDR1 SGHTA, CDR2 FQGNSA. The CDR3 spells CASSPLAEQFF. CDR3 nucleotides: TGTGCCAGCTCCCCCTTAGCGGAGCAGTTCTTC.

The chain is built from TRBV30 and TRBJ2-1; 7 bases line up with TRBD2. Per germline, CDR1 GTSNPN and CDR2 SVGIG (reference sequence). Losses at the gene ends were 1 base for V and 4 bases for J; bases not matched to a gene: 10. There are 16 residues in the CDR3. The CDR3 DNA reads TGTGCCTGGAGTGCAAGGGCTAGCGGTAGATACAATGAGCAGTTCTTC. Protein: CAWSARASGRYNEQFF. The complete variable domain, with remaining parts taken from reference TRBV30 and TRBJ2-1, reads SQTIHQWPATLVQPVGSPLSLECTVEGTSNPNLYWYRQAAGRGLQLLFYSVGIGQISSEVPQNLSASRPQDRQFILSSKKLLLSDSGFYLCAWSARASGRYNEQFFGPGTRLTVL.

This sequence joins TRBV19 and TRBJ2-3; the match to TRBD2 covers 13 bases. With 5 bases clipped from V and 5 bases from J, the junction kept 7 bases outside the gene matches. CDR3 size: 16 residues. CDR1 LNHDA and CDR2 SQIVND come from the germline V gene (reference sequence). CDR3 nucleotides: TGTGCCAGTAGTTCAACTAGCGGGAGGGCCATAGATACGCAGTATTTT. It specifies CASSSTSGRAIDTQYF.

The CDR3, as DNA: TGTGCCAGCAGTTCCCACAGAAACCAAGAGACCCAGTACTTC. Encoded protein: CASSSHRNQETQYF. The gene calls are TRBV27 and TRBJ2-5; D remains ambiguous. V shed 4 bases and J shed 0 bases, with 9 bases lying between them. Germline V gives CDR1 MNHEY, CDR2 SMNVEV (reference sequence). CDR3 length: 14 amino acids.

The chain uses TRBV6-5 and TRBJ2-1; 7 bases map to TRBD2. The ends lost 10 bases at V and 0 bases at J; junction bases unmatched: 6. Looked up from germline, CDR1 is MNHEY and CDR2 is SVGAGI. The CDR3 contains 14 residues. The CDR3 DNA follows: TGTGCCACCTCCGGGGGGAGCTCCTACAATGAGCAGTTCTTC. Protein sequence: CATSGGSSYNEQFF.

The CDR3 DNA follows: TGTGCCTGGAGTGTAGACTCAACGTACGAGCAGTACTTC. The encoded protein is CAWSVDSTYEQYF. J is TRBJ2-7 and V is TRBV30; D not certain. The V end lost 0 bases, the J end lost 4 bases, and 10 bases lay between the germline ends. Germline lookup yields CDR1 GTSNPN and CDR2 SVGIG (reference sequence). This CDR3 comprises 13 residues.